This record concerns one TCR beta chain sequence. Its antigen is not known. This sample is part of a study of cytomegalovirus exposure and HLA in healthy donors. Across the whole study: The early release's HLA-typed donors yielded 80 million to 95 million unique TCRs.

Researchers ran the PCR with 60 Vbeta and 13 Jbeta primers. Method: immunoSEQ multiplex PCR; TCRdb's copy keeps in-frame clones and lacks some. The data hold about 95,000 clones, with about two thirds observed a single time. Study-level findings and limits: As was reported, the HLA-A and HLA-B alleles of most subjects were accurately predicted from TCR beta sequences.

Trimming removed 5 bases from V and 0 bases from J; junction bases left unmatched: 7. The CDR3 runs 18 residues. Germline V gene lookup returns CDR1 SNHLY and CDR2 FYNNEI. This chain uses TRBV2 with TRBJ2-6; 10 positions match TRBD1. The clonotype was recovered from a woman aged 45-59 years in good health and CMV-seropositive. The material sequenced was PBMCs. The DNA of the CDR3 is TGTGCCAGCAGTACCGGGACAGGGGTTATCTCTGGGGCCAACGTCCTGACTTTC. Protein product: CASSTGTGVISGANVLTF.